This entry describes one T cell receptor (beta chain). Its specificity is not known. PCR used 60 Vbeta primers and 13 Jbeta primers. Data came from immunoSEQ multiplex PCR; TCRdb stores just in-frame clones and leaves some out. The sample gives about 120,000 clones, around 80% of which show up once; around 0.92% is in the top ten. The source of the sample is a study of cytomegalovirus exposure and HLA in healthy donors. Study conclusions and caveats: High sensitivity and specificity were reportedly achieved when the classifier diagnosed cytomegalovirus status. It was confirmed in vitro that three of the CMV-associated chains were specific for CMV antigens. The study labeled 180 or so TCR beta chains cytomegalovirus-associated. A later analysis reportedly found that, within productive TCRs, an Asian-associated ancestry cluster had fewer N-insertions than the mean observed across the approximately 690 donors.

CDR1 is MNHNS and CDR2 is SASEGT in the germline V gene. The CDR3 loop spans 14 amino acids. V shed 6 bases and J 7 bases; nucleotides not matched to a gene: 9. The rearrangement uses TRBV6-1 and TRBJ1-5, with 7 bases fitting TRBD1. The specimen was PBMCs. The TCR comes from a human donor in good health. CDR3 in DNA: TGTGCCAGCAGCCTGACAGGGATCTCCCAGCCCCAGCATTTT. Translation gives CASSLTGISQPQHF.